Listed below are T cell receptor beta chains from one sample, sequenced in a study of response to subunit inactivated influenza vaccine. TCRdb reprocessed the RT-PCR reads with MiXCR, giving one entry per CDR3 protein. The sample lists more than 400,000 distinct CDR3 sequences, over 9.5% occurring once. The sequenced sample was PBMCs from blood, obtained 45 days after vaccination. These receptors all come from a man in his fifties who received an inactivated influenza vaccine. CDR3s include the opening cysteine and the closing phenylalanine or tryptophan. D genes are given only for firm matches. For some rows the clone size is stated as once, few or many, or as a class when expanded; others skip it.

d_gene,v_gene,len,abundance,j_gene,CDR3nt,CDR3aa
TRBD2,TRBV2,14,-,TRBJ2-7,TGTGCCAGCAGGAGACGACTAGCGGAATACGAGCAGTACTTC,CASRRRLAEYEQYF
-,TRBV2,15,many,TRBJ1-1,TGTGCCAGCAGGCCCTACCGGTCGGGGAACACTGAAGCTTTCTTT,CASRPYRSGNTEAFF
TRBD2,TRBV27,12,few,TRBJ2-4,TGTGCCAGCCCGTCGGGGGGAAACATTCAGTACTTC,CASPSGGNIQYF
-,TRBV15,14,-,TRBJ1-1,TGTGCCACCAGCAGAGAGGGTGCGAACACTGAAGCTTTCTTT,CATSREGANTEAFF
-,TRBV9,13,few,TRBJ2-1,TGTGCCAGCAGCGTAAACCAATACAATGAGCAGTTCTTC,CASSVNQYNEQFF
-,TRBV12-3/TRBV12-4,12,many,TRBJ1-2,TGTGCCAGCAGTTCCCCGGGGGCTGGCTACACCTTC,CASSSPGAGYTF
TRBD2,TRBV20-1,15,-,TRBJ2-1,TGCAGTGCCCATGCTTATAGCGGGAGGGGCGGTGAGCAGTTCTTC,CSAHAYSGRGGEQFF
-,TRBV4-3,15,few,TRBJ2-5,TGCGCCAGCAGCCTCGGGCGGGACATCGGAGAGACCCAGTACTTC,CASSLGRDIGETQYF
-,TRBV29-1,12,many,TRBJ1-1,TGCAGCGTCCGGGCCCGGAACACTGAAGCTTTCTTT,CSVRARNTEAFF
TRBD2,TRBV5-1,17,few,TRBJ2-7,TGCGCCAGCAGCTTGGTAGGGACTAGCACGAGCTCCTACGAGCAGTACTTC,CASSLVGTSTSSYEQYF
TRBD2,TRBV12-3/TRBV12-4,14,many,TRBJ2-1,TGTGCCAGCACCACGGGACTAGGGAACAATGAGCAGTTCTTC,CASTTGLGNNEQFF
-,TRBV6-2/TRBV6-3,13,-,TRBJ2-7,TGTGCCAGCAGCTACGGGTGGGCCTACGAGCAGTACTTC,CASSYGWAYEQYF
TRBD2,TRBV7-9,16,few,TRBJ2-1,TGTGCCAGCAGCTTAGATACGCTAGCGGGGTACAATGAGCAGTTCTTC,CASSLDTLAGYNEQFF
-,TRBV9,18,-,TRBJ2-4,TGTGCCAGCAGCTTCGGGACGGCTCTCTCTGGAAAAAGTGGCATTCAGTACTTC,CASSFGTALSGKSGIQYF
-,TRBV29-1,10,-,TRBJ2-3,TGCAGCGTCCCGACAGATACGCAGTATTTT,CSVPTDTQYF
TRBD1,TRBV10-3,16,many,TRBJ2-2,TGTGCCATCAGGATTACGACAGGGGAGAACACCGGGGAGCTGTTTTTT,CAIRITTGENTGELFF
-,TRBV6-1,15,many,TRBJ2-3,TGTGCCAGCAGTGAAGTCACAGGGTTTTCGGATACGCAGTATTTT,CASSEVTGFSDTQYF
-,TRBV2,14,-,TRBJ1-4,TGTGCCAGCACTCGTCGGGGGCGAAATGAAAAACTGTTTTTT,CASTRRGRNEKLFF
-,TRBV10-3,16,many,TRBJ1-4,TGTGCCATCAGTCGCGTCCCCCAGGTGGGAAATGAAAAACTGTTTTTT,CAISRVPQVGNEKLFF
TRBD2,TRBV20-1,15,-,TRBJ2-7,TGCAGTGCTAGGACTAGCGGGACTTTGGCTTACGAGCAGTACTTC,CSARTSGTLAYEQYF
-,TRBV7-9,15,-,TRBJ2-1,TGTGCCAGCAGCTTAGAGGGGGGGGCGCTTGGTGACCAGTTCTTC,CASSLEGGALGDQFF
-,TRBV7-2,15,few,TRBJ1-4,TGTGCCAGCAGCCCCTCTTTGAGCGATAATGAAAAACTGTTTTTT,CASSPSLSDNEKLFF
TRBD1,TRBV6-5,14,few,TRBJ2-5,TGTGCCAGCAGTACCGACAGGGGTCAAGAGACCCAGTACTTC,CASSTDRGQETQYF
-,TRBV6-5,15,few,TRBJ1-6,TGTGCCAGCAGTTACCTACGGGACGGTAATTCACCCCTCCACTTT,CASSYLRDGNSPLHF
-,TRBV29-1,18,few,TRBJ2-5,TGCAGCGTTGAAGTGAGGGTGAAAACTAGCCCAAACCAAGAGACCCAGTACTTC,CSVEVRVKTSPNQETQYF
-,TRBV12-3/TRBV12-4,15,-,TRBJ1-1,TGTGCCAGCAGGCCCTGGCTGGGGGGAGGGGCTGAAGCTTTCTTT,CASRPWLGGGAEAFF
-,TRBV6-1,14,few,TRBJ1-1,TGTGCCAGCAGTGCTCGGGGAATGAACACTGAAGCTTTCTTT,CASSARGMNTEAFF
-,TRBV29-1,13,many,TRBJ2-7,TGCAGCGCGGACCGGGACGGTTCCTACGAGCAGTACTTC,CSADRDGSYEQYF
TRBD1,TRBV12-3/TRBV12-4,15,few,TRBJ1-2,TGTGCCAGCAGTGAGACCGGGACAGGGATTTATGGCTACACCTTC,CASSETGTGIYGYTF
-,TRBV4-3,16,few,TRBJ1-6,TGCGCCAGCAGCCAAGAGGCGGCAGGCAAGAATTCACCCCTCCACTTT,CASSQEAAGKNSPLHF
TRBD2,TRBV3-1,15,-,TRBJ2-7,TGTGCCAGCAGCCAAACCTGGACTAGCTCCTACGAGCAGTACTTC,CASSQTWTSSYEQYF
TRBD1,TRBV19,16,few,TRBJ2-1,TGTGCCAGTAGCCCGTTGGGGACAGGGATTACAAATGAGCAGTTCTTC,CASSPLGTGITNEQFF
TRBD2,TRBV7-2,12,-,TRBJ2-1,TGTGCCAGCAGCTTGGGACTAGCGGGCCAGTTCTTC,CASSLGLAGQFF
-,TRBV21-1,18,-,TRBJ2-6,TGTGCCAGCAGCAATCACACGACAGGCTCCCTTGGGGCCAACGTCCTGACTTTC,CASSNHTTGSLGANVLTF
TRBD1,TRBV6-2/TRBV6-3,15,few,TRBJ1-1,TGTGCCAGCAGTCCCCACCGGGACAGGGGGAGTGAAGCTTTCTTT,CASSPHRDRGSEAFF
-,TRBV20-1,12,many,TRBJ2-7,TGCAGTGCTAGAGATCAGAGGAACGAGCAGTACTTC,CSARDQRNEQYF
-,TRBV5-5,13,-,TRBJ1-1,TGTGCCAGCAGCTGGGTCCGGGGGACTGAAGCTTTCTTT,CASSWVRGTEAFF
TRBD1,TRBV2,18,few,TRBJ2-5,TGTGCCAGCAGGACAACGGACAGGACTTCTCCTGGCCAAGAGACCCAGTACTTC,CASRTTDRTSPGQETQYF
TRBD2,TRBV29-1,16,many,TRBJ2-3,TGCAGCGTTTTTACCGAACTAGCGCATAGCACAGATACGCAGTATTTT,CSVFTELAHSTDTQYF
-,TRBV12-3/TRBV12-4,14,many,TRBJ2-2,TGTGCCAGCAGGTGGACCGTTAACACCGGGGAGCTGTTTTTT,CASRWTVNTGELFF
-,TRBV7-9,15,-,TRBJ2-2,TGTGCCAGCAGCTTAGGGAACAGTCAAAGGACGGAGCTGTTTTTT,CASSLGNSQRTELFF
TRBD2,TRBV29-1,15,few,TRBJ2-1,TGCAGCGTTGCCTTAACTAGCGGCCCAGGGGATGAGCAGTTCTTC,CSVALTSGPGDEQFF
-,TRBV4-1,12,few,TRBJ2-3,TGCGCCAGCAGCCAAGCCATAGATACGCAGTATTTT,CASSQAIDTQYF
TRBD2,TRBV4-3,16,few,TRBJ2-7,TGCGCCAGCAGCCAAGACCGGGGGAAGCGGGGTGACGAGCAGTACTTC,CASSQDRGKRGDEQYF
TRBD2,TRBV3-1,12,-,TRBJ2-1,TGTGCCAGCAGCCCCGAACGGGGGGGCGTCATCTTC,CASSPERGGVIF
-,TRBV3-1,12,few,TRBJ2-7,TGTGCCAGCAGCCAGCATGGGGCGGAGCAGTACTTC,CASSQHGAEQYF